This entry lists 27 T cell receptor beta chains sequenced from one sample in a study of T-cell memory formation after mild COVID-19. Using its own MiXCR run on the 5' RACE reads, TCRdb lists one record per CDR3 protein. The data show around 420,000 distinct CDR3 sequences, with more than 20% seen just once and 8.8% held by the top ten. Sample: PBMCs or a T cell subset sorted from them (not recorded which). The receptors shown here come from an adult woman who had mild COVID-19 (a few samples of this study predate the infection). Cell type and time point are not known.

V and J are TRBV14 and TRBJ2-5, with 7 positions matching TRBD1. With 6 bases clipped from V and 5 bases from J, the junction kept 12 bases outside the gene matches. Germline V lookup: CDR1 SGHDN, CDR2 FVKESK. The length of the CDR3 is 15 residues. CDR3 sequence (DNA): TGTGCCAGCAGTGGCGTCAGGGGGTCGGTCGAGACCCAGTACTTC. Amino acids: CASSGVRGSVETQYF.

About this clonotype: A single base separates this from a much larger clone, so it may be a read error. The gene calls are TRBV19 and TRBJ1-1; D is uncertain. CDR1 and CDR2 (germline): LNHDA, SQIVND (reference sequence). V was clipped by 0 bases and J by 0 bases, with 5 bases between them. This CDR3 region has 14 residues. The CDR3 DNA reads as TGTGCCAGTAGTATAGAGGGGATGAACACTGAAGCTTTCTTT. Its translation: CASSIEGMNTEAFF.

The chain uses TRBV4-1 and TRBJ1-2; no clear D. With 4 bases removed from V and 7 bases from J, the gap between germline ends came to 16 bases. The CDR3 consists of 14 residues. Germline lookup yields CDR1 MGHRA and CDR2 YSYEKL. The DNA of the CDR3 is TGCGCCAGCAGCCCCCCGGGTGAGTTAGCTGGCTACACCTTC. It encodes CASSPPGELAGYTF.

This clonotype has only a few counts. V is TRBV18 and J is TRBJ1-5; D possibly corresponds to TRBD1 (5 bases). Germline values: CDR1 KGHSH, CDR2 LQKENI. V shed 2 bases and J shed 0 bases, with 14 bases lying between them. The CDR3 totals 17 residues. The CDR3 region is CASSPVSQVPSNQPQHF. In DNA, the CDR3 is TGTGCCAGCTCACCAGTATCACAGGTCCCTAGCAATCAGCCCCAGCATTTT.

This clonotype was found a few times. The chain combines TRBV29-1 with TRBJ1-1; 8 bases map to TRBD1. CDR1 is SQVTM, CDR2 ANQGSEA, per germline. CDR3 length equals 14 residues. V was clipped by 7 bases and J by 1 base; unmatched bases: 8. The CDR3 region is CSAAKGTGNTEAFF. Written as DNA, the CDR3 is TGCAGCGCAGCTAAGGGGACAGGGAACACTGAAGCTTTCTTT.

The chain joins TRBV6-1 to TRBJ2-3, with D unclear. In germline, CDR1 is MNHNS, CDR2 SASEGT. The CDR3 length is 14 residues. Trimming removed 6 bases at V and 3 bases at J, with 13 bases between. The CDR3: CASRTSPLTDTQYF. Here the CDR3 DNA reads TGTGCCAGCAGGACGTCCCCCCTGACAGATACGCAGTATTTT.

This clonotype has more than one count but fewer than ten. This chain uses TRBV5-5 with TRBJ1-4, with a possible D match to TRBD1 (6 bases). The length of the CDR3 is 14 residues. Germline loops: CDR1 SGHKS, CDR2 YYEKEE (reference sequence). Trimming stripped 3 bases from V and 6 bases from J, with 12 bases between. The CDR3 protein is CASSSGVKDEKLFF. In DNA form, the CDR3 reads TGTGCCAGCAGCTCAGGGGTGAAGGATGAAAAACTGTTTTTT.

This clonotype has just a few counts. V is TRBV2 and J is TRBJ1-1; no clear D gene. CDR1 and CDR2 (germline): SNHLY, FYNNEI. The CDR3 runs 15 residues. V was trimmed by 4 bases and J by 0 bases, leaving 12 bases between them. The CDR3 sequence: CASSGEPVLNTEAFF. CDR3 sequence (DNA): TGTGCCAGCAGTGGGGAACCCGTCCTGAACACTGAAGCTTTCTTT. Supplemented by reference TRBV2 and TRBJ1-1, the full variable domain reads EPEVTQTPSHQVTQMGQEVILRCVPISNHLYFYWYRQILGQKVEFLVSFYNNEISEKSEIFDDQFSVERPDGSNFTLKIRSTKLEDSAMYFCASSGEPVLNTEAFFGQGTRLTVV.

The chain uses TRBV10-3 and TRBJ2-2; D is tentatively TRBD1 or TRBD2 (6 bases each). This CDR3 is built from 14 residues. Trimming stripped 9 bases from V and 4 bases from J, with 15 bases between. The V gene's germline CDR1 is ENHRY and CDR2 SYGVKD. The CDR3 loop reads CAIGGGGGTGELFF. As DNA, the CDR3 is TGTGCCATTGGAGGGGGAGGAGGCACCGGGGAGCTGTTTTTT.

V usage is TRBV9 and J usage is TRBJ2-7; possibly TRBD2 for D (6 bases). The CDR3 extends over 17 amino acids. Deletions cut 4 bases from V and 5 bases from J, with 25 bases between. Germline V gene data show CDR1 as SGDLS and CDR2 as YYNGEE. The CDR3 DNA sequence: TGTGCCAGCAGCCCCCAGGGTTGGCGGGGAGACGTCGACGAGCAGTACTTC. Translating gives CASSPQGWRGDVDEQYF.

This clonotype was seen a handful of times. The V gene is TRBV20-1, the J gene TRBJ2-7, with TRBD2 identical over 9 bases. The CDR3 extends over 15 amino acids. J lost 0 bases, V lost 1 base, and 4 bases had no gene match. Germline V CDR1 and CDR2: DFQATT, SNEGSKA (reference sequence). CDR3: CSARGGSGSSYEQYF. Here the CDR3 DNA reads TGCAGTGCTAGAGGGGGTAGCGGGAGCTCCTACGAGCAGTACTTC.

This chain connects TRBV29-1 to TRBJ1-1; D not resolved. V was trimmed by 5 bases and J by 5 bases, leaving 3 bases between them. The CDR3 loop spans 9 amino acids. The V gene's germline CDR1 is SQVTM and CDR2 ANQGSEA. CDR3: CSVQTEAFF. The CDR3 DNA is TGCAGCGTTCAAACTGAAGCTTTCTTT.

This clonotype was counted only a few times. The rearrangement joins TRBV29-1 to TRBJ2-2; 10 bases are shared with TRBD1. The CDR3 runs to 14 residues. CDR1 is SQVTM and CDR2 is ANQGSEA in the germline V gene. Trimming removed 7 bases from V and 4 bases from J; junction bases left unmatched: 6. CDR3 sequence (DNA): TGCAGCGGAGGGACAGGGGCTAGCACCGGGGAGCTGTTTTTT. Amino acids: CSGGTGASTGELFF.

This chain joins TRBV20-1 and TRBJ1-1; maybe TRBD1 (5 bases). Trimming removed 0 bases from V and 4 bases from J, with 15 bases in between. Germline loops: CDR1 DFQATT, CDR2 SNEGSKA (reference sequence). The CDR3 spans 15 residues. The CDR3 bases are TGCAGTGCTAGAGATAGGCCGGACGGGGGCACTGAAGCTTTCTTT. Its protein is CSARDRPDGGTEAFF.

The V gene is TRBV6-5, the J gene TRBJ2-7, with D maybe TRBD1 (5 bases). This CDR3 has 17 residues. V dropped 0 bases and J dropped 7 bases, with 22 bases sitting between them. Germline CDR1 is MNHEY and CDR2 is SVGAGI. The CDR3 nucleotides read TGTGCCAGCAGTTACTCGAGACCCCAGGGTGGTAAGGGGGAGCAGTACTTC. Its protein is CASSYSRPQGGKGEQYF.

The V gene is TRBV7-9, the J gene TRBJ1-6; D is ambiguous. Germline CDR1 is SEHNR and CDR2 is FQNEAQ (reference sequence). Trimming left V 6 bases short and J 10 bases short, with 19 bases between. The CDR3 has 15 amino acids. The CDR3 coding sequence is TGTGCCAGCAGTCCCACATCCGGGTTGGGATCACCCCTCCACTTT. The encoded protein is CASSPTSGLGSPLHF.

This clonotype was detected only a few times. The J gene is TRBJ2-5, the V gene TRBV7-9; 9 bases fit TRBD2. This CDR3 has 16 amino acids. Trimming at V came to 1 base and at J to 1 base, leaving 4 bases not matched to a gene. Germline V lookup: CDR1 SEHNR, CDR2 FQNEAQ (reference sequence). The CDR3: CASSLEAGGPQETQYF. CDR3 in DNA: TGTGCCAGCAGCTTAGAAGCGGGAGGTCCCCAAGAGACCCAGTACTTC. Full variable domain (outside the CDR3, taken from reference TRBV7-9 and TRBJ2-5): DTGVSQNPRHKITKRGQNVTFRCDPISEHNRLYWYRQTLGQGPEFLTYFQNEAQLEKSRLLSDRFSAERPKGSFSTLEIQRTEQGDSAMYLCASSLEAGGPQETQYFGPGTRLLVL.

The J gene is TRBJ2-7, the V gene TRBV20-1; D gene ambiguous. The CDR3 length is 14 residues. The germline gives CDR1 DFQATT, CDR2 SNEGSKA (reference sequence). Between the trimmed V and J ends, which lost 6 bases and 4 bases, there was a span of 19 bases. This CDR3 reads CSAPPHSNSYEQYF. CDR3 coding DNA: TGCAGTGCCCCCCCCCACAGCAATTCTTACGAGCAGTACTTC.

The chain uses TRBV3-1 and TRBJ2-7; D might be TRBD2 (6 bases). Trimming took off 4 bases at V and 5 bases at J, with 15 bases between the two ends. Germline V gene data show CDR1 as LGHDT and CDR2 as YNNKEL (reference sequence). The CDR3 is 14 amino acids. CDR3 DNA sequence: TGTGCCAGCAGCCTACGACAGAGGGAGGACGAGCAGTACTTC. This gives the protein CASSLRQREDEQYF.

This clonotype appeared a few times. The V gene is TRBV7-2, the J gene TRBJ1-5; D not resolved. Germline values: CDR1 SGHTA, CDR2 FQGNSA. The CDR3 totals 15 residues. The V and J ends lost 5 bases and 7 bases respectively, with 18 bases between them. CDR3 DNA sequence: TGTGCCAGCAGCCCACCAGGCCTCGAGTCCCAGCCCCAGCATTTT. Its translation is CASSPPGLESQPQHF.

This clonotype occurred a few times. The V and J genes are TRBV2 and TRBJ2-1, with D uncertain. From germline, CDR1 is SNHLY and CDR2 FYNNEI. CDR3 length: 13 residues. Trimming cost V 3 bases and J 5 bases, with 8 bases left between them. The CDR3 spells CASSDQTHNEQFF. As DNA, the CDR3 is TGTGCCAGCAGTGATCAAACTCACAATGAGCAGTTCTTC.

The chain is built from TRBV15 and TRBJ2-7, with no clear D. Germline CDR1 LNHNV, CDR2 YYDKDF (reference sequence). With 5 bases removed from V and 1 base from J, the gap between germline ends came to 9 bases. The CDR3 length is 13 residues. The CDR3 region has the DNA TGTGCCACCAGCCGAGCCGTTTCCTACGAGCAGTACTTC. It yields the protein CATSRAVSYEQYF. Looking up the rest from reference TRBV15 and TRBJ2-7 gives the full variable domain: DAMVIQNPRYQVTQFGKPVTLSCSQTLNHNVMYWYQQKSSQAPKLLFHYYDKDFNNEADTPDNFQSRRPNTSFCFLDIRSPGLGDTAMYLCATSRAVSYEQYFGPGTRLTVT.

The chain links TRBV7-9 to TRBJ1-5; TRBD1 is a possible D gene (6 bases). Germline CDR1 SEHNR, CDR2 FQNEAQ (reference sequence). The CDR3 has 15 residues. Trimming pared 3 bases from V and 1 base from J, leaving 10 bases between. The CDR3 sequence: CASSLDSASNQPQHF. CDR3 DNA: TGTGCCAGCAGCTTGGACAGCGCAAGCAATCAGCCCCAGCATTTT.

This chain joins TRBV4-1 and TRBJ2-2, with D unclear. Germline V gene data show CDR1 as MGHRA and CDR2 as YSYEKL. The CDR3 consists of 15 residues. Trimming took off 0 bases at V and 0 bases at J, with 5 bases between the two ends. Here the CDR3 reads CASSQEPANTGELFF. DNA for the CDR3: TGCGCCAGCAGCCAAGAACCCGCGAACACCGGGGAGCTGTTTTTT.

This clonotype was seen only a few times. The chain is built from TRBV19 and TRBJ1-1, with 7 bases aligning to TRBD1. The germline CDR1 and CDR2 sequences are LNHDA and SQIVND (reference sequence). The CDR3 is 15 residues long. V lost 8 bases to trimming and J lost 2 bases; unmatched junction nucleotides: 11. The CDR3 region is CASLSATGANTEAFF. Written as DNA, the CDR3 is TGTGCCAGTCTATCAGCAACAGGGGCAAACACTGAAGCTTTCTTT.

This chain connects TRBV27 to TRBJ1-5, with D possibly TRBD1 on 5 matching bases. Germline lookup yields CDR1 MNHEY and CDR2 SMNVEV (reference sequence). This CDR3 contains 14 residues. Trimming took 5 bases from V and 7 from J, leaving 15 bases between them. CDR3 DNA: TGTGCCAGCAGTCTGGAACAGGCGGGGCAGCCCCAGCATTTT. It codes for CASSLEQAGQPQHF.

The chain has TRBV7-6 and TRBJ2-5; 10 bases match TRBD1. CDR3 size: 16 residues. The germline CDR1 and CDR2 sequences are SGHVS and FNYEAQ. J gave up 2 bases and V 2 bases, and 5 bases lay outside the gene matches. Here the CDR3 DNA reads TGTGCCAGCAGCTTATTACCGGGACAGGGGCAAGAGACCCAGTACTTC. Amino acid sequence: CASSLLPGQGQETQYF. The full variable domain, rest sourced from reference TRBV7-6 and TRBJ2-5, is GAGVSQSPRYKVTKRGQDVALRCDPISGHVSLYWYRQALGQGPEFLTYFNYEAQQDKSGLPNDRFSAERPEGSISTLTIQRTEQRDSAMYRCASSLLPGQGQETQYFGPGTRLLVL.